The clone carrying this T cell receptor beta chain showed up many times. TCRdb used MiXCR to reprocess the reads, holding one entry per CDR3 protein. The table lists roughly 600,000 distinct CDR3 sequences, more than 20% of them singletons, with 7.5% to 9% in the top ten. From germline, CDR1 is SEHNR and CDR2 FQNEAQ (reference sequence). V was trimmed by 6 bases and J by 0 bases, leaving 15 bases between them. This CDR3 is 16 amino acids long. This sample was included in a study of T cell repertoires in cytomegalovirus infection. This clonotype was obtained from a human donor in good health (CMV status not recorded). Some clones in this sample may be carry-over from other donors' samples. The chain uses TRBV7-9 and TRBJ1-5; possible D gene TRBD1, 5 bases. The sample comprised CD8+ T cells from PBMCs. The CDR3: CASSSRDSNSNQPQHF. CDR3 nucleotides: TGTGCCAGCAGTTCCCGCGACAGCAATAGCAATCAGCCCCAGCATTTT.